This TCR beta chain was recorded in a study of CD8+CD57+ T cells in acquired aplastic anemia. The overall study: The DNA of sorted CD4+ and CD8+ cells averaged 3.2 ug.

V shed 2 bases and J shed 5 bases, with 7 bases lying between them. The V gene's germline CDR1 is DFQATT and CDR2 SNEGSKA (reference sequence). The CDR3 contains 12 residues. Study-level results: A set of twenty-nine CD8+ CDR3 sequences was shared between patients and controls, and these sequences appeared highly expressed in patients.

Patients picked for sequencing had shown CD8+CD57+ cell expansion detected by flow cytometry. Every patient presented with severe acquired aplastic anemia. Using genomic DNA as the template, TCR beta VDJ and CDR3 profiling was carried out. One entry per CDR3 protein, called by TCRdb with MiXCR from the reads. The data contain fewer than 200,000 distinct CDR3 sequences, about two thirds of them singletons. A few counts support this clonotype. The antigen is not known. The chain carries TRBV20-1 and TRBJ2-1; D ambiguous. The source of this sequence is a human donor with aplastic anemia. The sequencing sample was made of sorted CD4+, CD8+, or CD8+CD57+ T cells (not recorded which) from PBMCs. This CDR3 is CSARFRDNEQFF. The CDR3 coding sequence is TGCAGTGCTAGATTTAGGGACAATGAGCAGTTCTTC.